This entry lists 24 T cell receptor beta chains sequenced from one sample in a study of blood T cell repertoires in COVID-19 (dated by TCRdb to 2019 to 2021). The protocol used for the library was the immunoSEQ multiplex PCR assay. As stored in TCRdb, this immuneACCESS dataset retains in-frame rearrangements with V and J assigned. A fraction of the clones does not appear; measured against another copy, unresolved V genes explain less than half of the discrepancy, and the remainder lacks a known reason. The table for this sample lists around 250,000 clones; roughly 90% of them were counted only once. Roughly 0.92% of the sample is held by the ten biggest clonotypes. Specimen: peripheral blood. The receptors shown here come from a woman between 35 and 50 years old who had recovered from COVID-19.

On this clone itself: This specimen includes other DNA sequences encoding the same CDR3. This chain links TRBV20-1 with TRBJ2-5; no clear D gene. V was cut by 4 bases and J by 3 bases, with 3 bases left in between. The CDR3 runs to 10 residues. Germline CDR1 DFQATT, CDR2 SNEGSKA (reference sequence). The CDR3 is CSATEETQYF. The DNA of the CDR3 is TGCAGTGCTACGGAAGAGACCCAGTACTTC.

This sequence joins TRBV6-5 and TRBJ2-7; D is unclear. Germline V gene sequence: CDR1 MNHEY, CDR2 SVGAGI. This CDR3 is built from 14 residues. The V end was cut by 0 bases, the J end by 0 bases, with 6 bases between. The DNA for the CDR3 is TGTGCCAGCAGTTACTCGTTCTTCTCCTACGAGCAGTACTTC. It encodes CASSYSFFSYEQYF.

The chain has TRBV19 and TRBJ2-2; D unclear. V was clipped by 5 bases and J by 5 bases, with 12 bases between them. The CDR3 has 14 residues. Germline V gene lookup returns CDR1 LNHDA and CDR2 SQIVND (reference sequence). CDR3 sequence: CASSPQSGTGELFF. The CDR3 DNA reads TGTGCCAGTAGTCCCCAATCCGGTACCGGGGAGCTGTTTTTT.

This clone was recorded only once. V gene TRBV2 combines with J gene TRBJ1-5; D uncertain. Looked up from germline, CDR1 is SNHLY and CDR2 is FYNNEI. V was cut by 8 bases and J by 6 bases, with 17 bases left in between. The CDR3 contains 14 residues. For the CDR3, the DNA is TGTGCCAGCCAGTCCGGACTATTGGGTCAGCCCCAGCATTTT. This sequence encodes CASQSGLLGQPQHF.

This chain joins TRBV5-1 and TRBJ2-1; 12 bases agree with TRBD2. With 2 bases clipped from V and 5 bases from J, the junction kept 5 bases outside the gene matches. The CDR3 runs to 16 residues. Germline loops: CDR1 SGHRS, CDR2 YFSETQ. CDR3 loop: CASSFRLAGVDNEQFF. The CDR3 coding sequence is TGCGCCAGCAGCTTTCGACTAGCGGGAGTGGACAATGAGCAGTTCTTC.

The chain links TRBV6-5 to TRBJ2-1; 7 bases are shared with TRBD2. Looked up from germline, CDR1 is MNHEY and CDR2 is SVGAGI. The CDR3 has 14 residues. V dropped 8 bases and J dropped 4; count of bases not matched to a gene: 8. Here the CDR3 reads CASGRRESYNEQFF. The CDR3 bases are TGTGCCAGCGGACGGCGGGAGTCTTACAATGAGCAGTTCTTC.

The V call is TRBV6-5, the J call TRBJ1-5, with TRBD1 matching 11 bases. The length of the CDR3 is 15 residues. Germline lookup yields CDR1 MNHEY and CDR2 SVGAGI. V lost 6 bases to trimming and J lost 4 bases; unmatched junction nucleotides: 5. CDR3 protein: CASRGTGGENQPQHF. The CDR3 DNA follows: TGTGCCAGCAGGGGGACAGGGGGGGAGAATCAGCCCCAGCATTTT.

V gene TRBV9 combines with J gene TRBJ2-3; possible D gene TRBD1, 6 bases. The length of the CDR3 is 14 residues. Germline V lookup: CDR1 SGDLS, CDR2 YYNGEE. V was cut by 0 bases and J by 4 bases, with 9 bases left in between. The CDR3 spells CASSVGGRADTQYF. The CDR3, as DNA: TGTGCCAGCAGCGTAGGGGGGCGGGCAGATACGCAGTATTTT.

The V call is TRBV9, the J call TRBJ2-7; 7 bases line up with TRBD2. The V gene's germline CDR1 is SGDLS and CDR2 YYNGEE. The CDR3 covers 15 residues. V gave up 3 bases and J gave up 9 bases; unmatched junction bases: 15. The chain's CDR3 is CASSARGESYERQYF. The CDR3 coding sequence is TGTGCCAGCAGCGCCCGGGGGGAATCCTACGAGCGGCAGTACTTC.

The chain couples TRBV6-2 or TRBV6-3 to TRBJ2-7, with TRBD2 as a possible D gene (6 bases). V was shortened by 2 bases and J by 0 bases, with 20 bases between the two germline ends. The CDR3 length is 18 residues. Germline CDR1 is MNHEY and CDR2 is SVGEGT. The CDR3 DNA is TGTGCCAGCAGTTACCCTAACCGGAGGGGCCCTAGCTCCTACGAGCAGTACTTC. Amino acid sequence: CASSYPNRRGPSSYEQYF.

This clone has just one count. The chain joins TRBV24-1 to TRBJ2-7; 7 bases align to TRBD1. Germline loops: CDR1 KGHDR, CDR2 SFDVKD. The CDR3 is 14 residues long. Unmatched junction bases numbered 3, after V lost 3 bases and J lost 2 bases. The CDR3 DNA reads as TGTGCCACCAGTGATGTACAGGGGCCCTACGAGCAGTACTTC. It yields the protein CATSDVQGPYEQYF.

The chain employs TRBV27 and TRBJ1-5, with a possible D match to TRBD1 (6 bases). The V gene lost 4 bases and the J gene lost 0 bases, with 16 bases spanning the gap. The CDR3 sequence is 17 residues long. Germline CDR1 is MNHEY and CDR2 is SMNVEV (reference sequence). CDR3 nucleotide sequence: TGTGCCAGCAGTTCCCTCACCAGGGGTTCTAGCAATCAGCCCCAGCATTTT. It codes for CASSSLTRGSSNQPQHF.

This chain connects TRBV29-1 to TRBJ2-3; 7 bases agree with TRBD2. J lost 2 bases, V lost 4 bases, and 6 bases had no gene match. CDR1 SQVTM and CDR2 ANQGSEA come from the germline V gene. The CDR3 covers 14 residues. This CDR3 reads CSVARLADTDTQYF. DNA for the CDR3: TGCAGCGTTGCGAGGCTAGCGGACACAGATACGCAGTATTTT.

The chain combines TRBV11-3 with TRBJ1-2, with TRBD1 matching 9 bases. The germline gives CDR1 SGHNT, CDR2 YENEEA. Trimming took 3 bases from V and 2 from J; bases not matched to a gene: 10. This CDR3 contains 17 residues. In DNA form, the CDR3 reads TGTGCCAGCAGCTTCCCCAAAAACAGGGGGCTGAACTATGGCTACACCTTC. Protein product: CASSFPKNRGLNYGYTF.

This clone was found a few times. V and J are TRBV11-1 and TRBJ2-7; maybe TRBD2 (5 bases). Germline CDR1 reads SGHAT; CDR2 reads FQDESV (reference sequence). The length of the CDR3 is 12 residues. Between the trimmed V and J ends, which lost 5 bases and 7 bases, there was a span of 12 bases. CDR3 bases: TGTGCCAGCAGCCCTCGGGGTTCGGAGCAGTACTTC. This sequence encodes CASSPRGSEQYF.

The CDR3 region is CASNREPGNQPQHF. CDR3 sequence (DNA): TGTGCCAGTAACAGGGAACCCGGGAATCAGCCCCAGCATTTT. The chain links TRBV19 to TRBJ1-5; D might be TRBD1 (6 bases). Germline V gene data show CDR1 as LNHDA and CDR2 as SQIVND (reference sequence). There are 14 residues in the CDR3. The V end was cut by 7 bases, the J end by 4 bases, with 14 bases between.

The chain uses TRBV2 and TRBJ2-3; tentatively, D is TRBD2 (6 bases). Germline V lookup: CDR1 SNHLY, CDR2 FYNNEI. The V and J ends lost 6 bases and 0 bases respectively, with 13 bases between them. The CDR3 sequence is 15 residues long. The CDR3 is CASRPLAPSTDTQYF. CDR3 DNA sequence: TGTGCCAGCAGACCTCTAGCGCCTAGCACAGATACGCAGTATTTT.

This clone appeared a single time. The CDR3 DNA follows: TGTGCCAGTTCTCAGGGAGATGGGCTAGCGGGAATCGAGCAGTACTTC. It yields the protein CASSQGDGLAGIEQYF. The V gene is TRBV18, the J gene TRBJ2-7; TRBD2 agrees at 9 bases. This CDR3 is 16 amino acids long. The junction had 18 bases not matched to a gene; V was cut back by 9 bases and J by 6 bases. Germline loops: CDR1 KGHSH, CDR2 LQKENI.

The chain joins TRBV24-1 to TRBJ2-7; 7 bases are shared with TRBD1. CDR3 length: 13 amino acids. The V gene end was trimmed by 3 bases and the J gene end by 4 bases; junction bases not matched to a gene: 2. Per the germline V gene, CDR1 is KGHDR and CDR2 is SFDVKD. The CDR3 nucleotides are TGTGCCACCAGTGATGGGACAGATTACGAGCAGTACTTC. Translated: CATSDGTDYEQYF.

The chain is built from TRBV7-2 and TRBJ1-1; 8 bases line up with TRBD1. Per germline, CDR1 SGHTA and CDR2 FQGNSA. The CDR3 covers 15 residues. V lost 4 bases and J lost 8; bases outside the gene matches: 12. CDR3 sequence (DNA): TGTGCCAGCAGCTCCCGACAGGGGAGGGAAATGGAAGCTTTCTTT. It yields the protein CASSSRQGREMEAFF.

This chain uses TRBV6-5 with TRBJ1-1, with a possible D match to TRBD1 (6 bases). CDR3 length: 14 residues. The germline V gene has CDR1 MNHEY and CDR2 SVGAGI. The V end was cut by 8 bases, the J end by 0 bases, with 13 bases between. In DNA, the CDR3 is TGTGCCAGCCGAAAGGGGGTAATGAACACTGAAGCTTTCTTT. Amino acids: CASRKGVMNTEAFF.

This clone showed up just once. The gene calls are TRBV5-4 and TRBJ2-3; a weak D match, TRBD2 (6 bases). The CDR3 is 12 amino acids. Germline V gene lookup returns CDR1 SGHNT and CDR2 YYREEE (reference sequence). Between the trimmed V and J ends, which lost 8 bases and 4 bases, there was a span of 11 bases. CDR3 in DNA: TGTGCCAGTGGGCCGGGAGCAGATACGCAGTATTTT. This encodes CASGPGADTQYF.

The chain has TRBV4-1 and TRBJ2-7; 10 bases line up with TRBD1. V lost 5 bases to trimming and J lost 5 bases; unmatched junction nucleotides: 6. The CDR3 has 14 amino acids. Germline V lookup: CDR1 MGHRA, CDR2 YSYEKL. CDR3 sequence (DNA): TGCGCCAGCAGCTTACGGGACAGGGGCCACGAGCAGTACTTC. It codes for CASSLRDRGHEQYF.

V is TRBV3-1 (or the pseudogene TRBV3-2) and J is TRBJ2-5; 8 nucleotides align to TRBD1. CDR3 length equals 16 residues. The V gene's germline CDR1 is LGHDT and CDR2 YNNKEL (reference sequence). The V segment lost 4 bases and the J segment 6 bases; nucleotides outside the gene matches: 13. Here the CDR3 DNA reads TGTGCCAGCAGCCCCGGGGTGCAGGGGGCGGTGAAGACCCAGTACTTC. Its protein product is CASSPGVQGAVKTQYF.